This entry concerns a single TCR beta chain. The table came from immunoSEQ multiplex PCR; TCRdb's copy has only in-frame clones and leaves some out. In the table there are roughly 130,000 clones, 75% to 95% of which are singletons. The data stem from a study of T cell responses to AZD1222 COVID-19 vaccine. The CDR3 totals 15 residues. V lost 3 bases and J 6 bases, leaving 14 bases between the germline ends. CDR1 and CDR2 from the germline V gene are MNHEY and SVGAGI. This TCR was sampled from an adult in good health. The sample consisted of peripheral blood, taken on day 0 of AZD1222 vaccination. The chain recombines TRBV6-5 with TRBJ2-2; maybe TRBD2 (6 bases). CDR3 in amino acids: CASSYGLAFAGELFF. In nucleotides, the CDR3 is TGTGCCAGCAGTTATGGGCTAGCGTTCGCCGGGGAGCTGTTTTTT.